This note documents a single T cell receptor beta chain sequence. Genomic DNA constituted the template upon which TCR beta VDJ and CDR3 profiling was performed. TCRdb re-called the reads through MiXCR, storing one row per CDR3 protein. This sample has about 190,000 distinct CDR3 sequences, with roughly half found just once. The data were obtained in a study of CD8+CD57+ T cells in acquired aplastic anemia. An expansion of CD8+CD57+ cells by flow cytometry had been shown in patients chosen for sequencing. The CDR3 spans 13 residues. V gave up 1 base and J gave up 4 bases, with 6 bases separating them. Germline CDR1 is SGHNT and CDR2 is YYREEE (reference sequence).

The source of this sequence is a human donor with aplastic anemia. Sequenced sample: sorted CD4+, CD8+, or CD8+CD57+ T cells (not recorded which) from PBMCs. The V and J genes are TRBV5-4 and TRBJ1-3, with D possibly TRBD1 on 5 matching bases. CDR3 amino acids: CASSLWGGNTIYF. In DNA, the CDR3 is TGTGCCAGCAGCTTGTGGGGGGGAAACACCATATATTTT.